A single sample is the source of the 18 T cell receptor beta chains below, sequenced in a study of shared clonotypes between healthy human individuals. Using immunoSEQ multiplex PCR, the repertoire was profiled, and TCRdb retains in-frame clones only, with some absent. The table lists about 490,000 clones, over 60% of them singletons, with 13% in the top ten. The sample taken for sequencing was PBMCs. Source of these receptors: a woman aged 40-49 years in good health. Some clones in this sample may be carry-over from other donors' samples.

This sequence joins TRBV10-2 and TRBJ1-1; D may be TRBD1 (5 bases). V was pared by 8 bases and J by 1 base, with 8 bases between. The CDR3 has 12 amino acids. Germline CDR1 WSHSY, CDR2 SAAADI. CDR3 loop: CASRTGNTEAFF. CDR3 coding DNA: TGCGCCAGCCGTACAGGGAACACTGAAGCTTTCTTT.

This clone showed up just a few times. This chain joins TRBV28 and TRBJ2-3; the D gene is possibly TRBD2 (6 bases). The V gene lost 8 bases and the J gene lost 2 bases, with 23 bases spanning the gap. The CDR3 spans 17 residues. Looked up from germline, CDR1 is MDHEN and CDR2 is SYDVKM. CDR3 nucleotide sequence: TGTGCCAGCGGGCCCCCCTCTAGCGCCTTATTCACAGATACGCAGTATTTT. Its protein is CASGPPSSALFTDTQYF.

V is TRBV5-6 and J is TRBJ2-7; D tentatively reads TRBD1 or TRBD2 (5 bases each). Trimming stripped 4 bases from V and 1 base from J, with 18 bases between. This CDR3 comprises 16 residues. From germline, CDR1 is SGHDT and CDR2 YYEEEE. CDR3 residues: CASSLAPGRGSYEQYF. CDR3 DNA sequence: TGTGCCAGCAGCCTAGCCCCAGGAAGGGGATCCTACGAGCAGTACTTC.

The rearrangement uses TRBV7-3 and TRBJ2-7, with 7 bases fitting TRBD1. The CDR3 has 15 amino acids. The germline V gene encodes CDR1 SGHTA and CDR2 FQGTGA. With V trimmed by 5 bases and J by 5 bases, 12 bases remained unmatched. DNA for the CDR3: TGTGCCAGCAGCCCGGGTGCGACAGGGCTCCACGAGCAGTACTTC. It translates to CASSPGATGLHEQYF. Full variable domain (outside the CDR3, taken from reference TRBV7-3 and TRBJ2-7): GAGVSQTPSNKVTEKGKYVELRCDPISGHTALYWYRQSLGQGPEFLIYFQGTGAADDSGLPNDRFFAVRPEGSVSTLKIQRTERGDSAVYLCASSPGATGLHEQYFGPGTRLTVT.

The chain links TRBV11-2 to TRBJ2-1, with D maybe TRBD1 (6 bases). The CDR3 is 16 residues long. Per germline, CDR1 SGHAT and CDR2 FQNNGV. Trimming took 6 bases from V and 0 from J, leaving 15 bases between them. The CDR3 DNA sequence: TGTGCCAGCAGGCCCCAACAGGGTGGCTCCTACAATGAGCAGTTCTTC. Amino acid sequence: CASRPQQGGSYNEQFF.

CDR3 region: CASSIDSGYTF. CDR3 sequence (DNA): TGTGCCAGTAGTATTGACAGTGGCTACACCTTC. The chain uses TRBV19 and TRBJ1-2, with D tentatively TRBD1 (5 bases). V lost 3 bases, J lost 7 bases, and 6 bases lay in between. CDR3 length equals 11 residues. Germline loops: CDR1 LNHDA, CDR2 SQIVND (reference sequence).

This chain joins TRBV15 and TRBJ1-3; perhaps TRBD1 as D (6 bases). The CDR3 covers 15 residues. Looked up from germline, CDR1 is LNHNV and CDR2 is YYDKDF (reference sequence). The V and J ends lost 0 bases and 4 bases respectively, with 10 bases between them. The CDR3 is CATSRDPGEGNTIYF. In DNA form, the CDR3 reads TGTGCCACCAGCAGAGATCCAGGGGAGGGAAACACCATATATTTT.

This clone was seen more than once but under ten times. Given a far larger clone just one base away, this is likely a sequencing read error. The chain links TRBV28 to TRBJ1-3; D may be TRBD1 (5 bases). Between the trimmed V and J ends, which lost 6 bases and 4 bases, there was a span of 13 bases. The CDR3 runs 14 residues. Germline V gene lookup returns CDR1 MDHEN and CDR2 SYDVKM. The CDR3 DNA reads TGTGCCAGCAGCGACTCAGGGTCGGGAAACACCATATATTTT. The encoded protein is CASSDSGSGNTIYF.

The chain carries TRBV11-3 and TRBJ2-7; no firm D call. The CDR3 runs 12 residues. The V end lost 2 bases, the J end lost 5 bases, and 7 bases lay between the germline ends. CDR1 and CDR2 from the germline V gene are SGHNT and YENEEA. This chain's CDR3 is CASSLSGDEQYF. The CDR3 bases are TGTGCCAGCAGCTTAAGTGGGGACGAGCAGTACTTC.

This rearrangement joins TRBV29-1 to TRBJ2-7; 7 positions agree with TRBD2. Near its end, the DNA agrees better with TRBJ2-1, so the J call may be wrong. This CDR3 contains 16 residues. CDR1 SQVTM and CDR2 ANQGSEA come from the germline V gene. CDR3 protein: CSVRGGTTDSYNEQFF. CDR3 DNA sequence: TGCAGCGTTCGGGGAGGGACTACGGACTCCTACAATGAGCAGTTCTTC.

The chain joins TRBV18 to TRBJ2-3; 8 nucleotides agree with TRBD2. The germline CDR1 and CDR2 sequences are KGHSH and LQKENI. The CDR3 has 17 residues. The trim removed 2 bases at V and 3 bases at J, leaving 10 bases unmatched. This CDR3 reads CASSPWGSREVTDTQYF. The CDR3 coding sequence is TGTGCCAGCTCACCATGGGGCTCGCGGGAGGTAACAGATACGCAGTATTTT.

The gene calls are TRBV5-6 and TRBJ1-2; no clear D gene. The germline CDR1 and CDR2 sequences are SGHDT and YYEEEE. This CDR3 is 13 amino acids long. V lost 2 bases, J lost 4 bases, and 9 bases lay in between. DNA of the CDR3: TGTGCCAGCAGCTTTCAGGCGTCCTATGGCTACACCTTC. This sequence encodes CASSFQASYGYTF. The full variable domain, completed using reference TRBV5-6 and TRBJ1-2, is DAGVTQSPTHLIKTRGQQVTLRCSPKSGHDTVSWYQQALGQGPQFIFQYYEEEERQRGNFPDRFSGHQFPNYSSELNVNALLLGDSALYLCASSFQASYGYTFGSGTRLTVV.

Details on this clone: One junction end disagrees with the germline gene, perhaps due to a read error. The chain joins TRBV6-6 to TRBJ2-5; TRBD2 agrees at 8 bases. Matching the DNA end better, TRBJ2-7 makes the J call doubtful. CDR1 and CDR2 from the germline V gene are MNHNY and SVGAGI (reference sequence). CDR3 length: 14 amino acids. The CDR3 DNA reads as TGCGCCAGCAGTTCTCCCGGGAGGGCCAACGAGCAGTACTTC. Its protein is CASSSPGRANEQYF.

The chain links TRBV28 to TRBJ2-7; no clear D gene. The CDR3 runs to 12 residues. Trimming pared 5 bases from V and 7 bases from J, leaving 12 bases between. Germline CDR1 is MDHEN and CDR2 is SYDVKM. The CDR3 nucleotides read TGTGCCAGCAGTGGCCCCGGCGGAGAGCAGTACTTC. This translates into CASSGPGGEQYF.

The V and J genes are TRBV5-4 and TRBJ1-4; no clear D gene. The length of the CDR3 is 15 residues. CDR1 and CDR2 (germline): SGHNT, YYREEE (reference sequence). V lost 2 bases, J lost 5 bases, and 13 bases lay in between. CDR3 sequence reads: CASSLYDLPNEKLFF. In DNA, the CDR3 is TGTGCCAGCAGCTTATATGATCTACCGAATGAAAAACTGTTTTTT.

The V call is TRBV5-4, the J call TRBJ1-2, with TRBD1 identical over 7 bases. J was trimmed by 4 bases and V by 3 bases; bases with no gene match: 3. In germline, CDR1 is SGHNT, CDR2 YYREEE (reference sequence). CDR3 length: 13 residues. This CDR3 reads CASSSDRSYGYTF. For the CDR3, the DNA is TGTGCCAGCAGCTCGGACAGGAGCTATGGCTACACCTTC.

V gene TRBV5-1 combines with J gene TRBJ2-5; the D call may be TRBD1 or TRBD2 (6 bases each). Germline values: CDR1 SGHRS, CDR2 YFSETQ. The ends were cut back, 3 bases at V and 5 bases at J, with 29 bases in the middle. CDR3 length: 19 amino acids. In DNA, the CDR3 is TGCGCCAGCAGCTCGCTCGGGACTCCCCAAGAGAGAGGGGGGGAGACCCAGTACTTC. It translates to CASSSLGTPQERGGETQYF.

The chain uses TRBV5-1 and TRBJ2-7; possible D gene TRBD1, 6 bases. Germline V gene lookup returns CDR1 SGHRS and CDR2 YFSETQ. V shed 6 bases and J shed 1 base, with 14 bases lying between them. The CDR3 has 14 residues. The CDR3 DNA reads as TGCGCCAGCACCCTCGTAGGGGGATCCTACGAGCAGTACTTC. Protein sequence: CASTLVGGSYEQYF.